The clone carrying this T cell receptor (beta chain) came up a few times. Its antigen is still unknown. This CDR3 region has 18 residues. Germline CDR1 reads SQVTM; CDR2 reads ANQGSEA. V gave up 2 bases and J gave up 0 bases, with 20 bases separating them. The data belong to a study of post-analysis software for immune sequencing data. Study-level background: The cohort encompassed relapsing-remitting, secondary progressive and progressive-relapsing multiple sclerosis disease courses.

Points from the study as a whole: Under F measure analysis, samples from one preparation batch co-clustered strongly. The study found TRBV5-6, TRBV5-1 and TRBV20-1 among a handful of TRBV segments more frequent in patients than controls.

Sequencing libraries made from TCR beta cDNA carried unique molecular identifiers. Hundreds of thousands of cDNA molecules came from approximately 1 to 10 million T cells. TCRdb re-analysed the PCR reads in MiXCR, keeping a single row per CDR3 protein. The sample shows approximately 770,000 distinct CDR3 sequences, roughly 50% of them seen only once. Input material: blood. This clonotype originated in a girl aged 10 to 17 with multiple sclerosis. The rearrangement joins TRBV29-1 to TRBJ2-1; the D gene is possibly TRBD2 (5 bases). The CDR3 here is CSVEIPFGRANSYNEQFF. In DNA form, the CDR3 reads TGCAGCGTTGAAATCCCTTTCGGGCGGGCAAACTCCTACAATGAGCAGTTCTTC.